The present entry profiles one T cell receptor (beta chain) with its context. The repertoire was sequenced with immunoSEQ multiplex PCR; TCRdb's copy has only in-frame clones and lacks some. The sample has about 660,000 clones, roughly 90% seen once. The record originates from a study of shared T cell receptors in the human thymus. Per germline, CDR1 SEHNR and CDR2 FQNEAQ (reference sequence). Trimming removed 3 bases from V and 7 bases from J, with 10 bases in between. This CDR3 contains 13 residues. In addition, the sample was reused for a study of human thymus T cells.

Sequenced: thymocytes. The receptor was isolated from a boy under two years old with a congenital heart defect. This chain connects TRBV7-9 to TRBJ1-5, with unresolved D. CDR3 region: CASSFGYEQPQHF. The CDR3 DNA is TGTGCCAGCAGCTTCGGGTACGAGCAGCCCCAGCATTTT.